Listed below are T cell receptor beta chains from one sample, sequenced in a study of cytomegalovirus exposure and HLA in healthy donors. Assay: immunoSEQ multiplex PCR; the TCRdb copy retains only in-frame clones and omits some. Of 150,000 to 200,000 clones listed, roughly 80% are singletons. The sequenced material came from PBMCs. The receptor source for this set is a man aged 18-30 years in good health and CMV-seropositive. The CDR3 runs from the conserved cysteine through the conserved F or W. A D gene is named only where the DNA matches it firmly. Clone size is shown for a subset of rows, as once, few, many or a class of expanded clone.

d_gene: NA; j_gene: TRBJ2-5; v_gene: TRBV30; abundance: NA; CDR3aa: CAWSLGIQETQYF; CDR3nt: TGTGCCTGGAGCCTCGGTATCCAAGAGACCCAGTACTTC
d_gene: TRBD1; j_gene: TRBJ1-2; v_gene: TRBV4-3; abundance: NA; CDR3aa: CASSQEFGTTGVGYTF; CDR3nt: TGCGCCAGCAGCCAAGAATTCGGAACGACAGGGGTCGGCTACACCTTC
d_gene: NA; j_gene: TRBJ2-2; v_gene: TRBV5-1; abundance: NA; CDR3aa: CASSEQMNTGELFF; CDR3nt: TGCGCCAGCAGCGAACAGATGAACACCGGGGAGCTGTTTTTT
d_gene: NA; j_gene: TRBJ2-5; v_gene: TRBV5-6; abundance: few; CDR3aa: CASSLVRETQYF; CDR3nt: TGTGCCAGCAGCTTGGTACGGGAGACCCAGTACTTC
d_gene: TRBD1; j_gene: TRBJ1-1; v_gene: TRBV6-5; abundance: few; CDR3aa: CASTLGTEVNTEAFF; CDR3nt: TGTGCCAGCACCTTGGGGACAGAAGTAAACACTGAAGCTTTCTTT
d_gene: NA; j_gene: TRBJ1-3; v_gene: TRBV9; abundance: NA; CDR3aa: CASSVLGLSGNTIYF; CDR3nt: TGTGCCAGCAGCGTCCTGGGCCTCTCTGGAAACACCATATATTTT
d_gene: NA; j_gene: TRBJ1-2; v_gene: TRBV4-3; abundance: NA; CDR3aa: CASSQGPDSNYGYTF; CDR3nt: TGCGCCAGCAGCCAAGGGCCGGACAGTAACTATGGCTACACCTTC
d_gene: TRBD1; j_gene: TRBJ1-5; v_gene: TRBV30; abundance: NA; CDR3aa: CAWGQGVNQPQHF; CDR3nt: TGTGCCTGGGGACAGGGAGTCAATCAGCCCCAGCATTTT
d_gene: NA; j_gene: TRBJ2-7; v_gene: TRBV5-4; abundance: NA; CDR3aa: CASSHPGSYEQYF; CDR3nt: TGTGCCAGCAGCCATCCCGGGAGCTACGAGCAGTACTTC
d_gene: TRBD1; j_gene: TRBJ1-2; v_gene: TRBV15; abundance: NA; CDR3aa: CATSREGGGQGNYGYTF; CDR3nt: TGTGCCACCAGCAGAGAAGGGGGTGGACAGGGGAACTATGGCTACACCTTC
d_gene: NA; j_gene: TRBJ2-2; v_gene: TRBV1; abundance: NA; CDR3aa: CTSSPVGKRTNTGELFF; CDR3nt: TGCACCAGCAGCCCCGTCGGAAAGCGAACGAACACCGGGGAGCTGTTTTTT
d_gene: NA; j_gene: TRBJ1-1; v_gene: TRBV19; abundance: NA; CDR3aa: CATLDGLATEAFF; CDR3nt: TGTGCCACCCTCGATGGCTTGGCCACTGAAGCTTTCTTT
d_gene: TRBD1; j_gene: TRBJ2-7; v_gene: TRBV7-8; abundance: NA; CDR3aa: CASSLGGTGDYEQYF; CDR3nt: TGTGCCAGCAGCTTAGGGGGGACAGGGGACTACGAGCAGTACTTC
d_gene: NA; j_gene: TRBJ1-5; v_gene: TRBV6-1; abundance: NA; CDR3aa: CASDIGLNQPQHF; CDR3nt: TGTGCCAGCGATATTGGGCTGAATCAGCCCCAGCATTTT
d_gene: NA; j_gene: TRBJ1-4; v_gene: TRBV28; abundance: NA; CDR3aa: CASSSRWGQDNEKLFF; CDR3nt: TGTGCCAGCAGTTCCAGGTGGGGGCAAGATAATGAAAAACTGTTTTTT
d_gene: NA; j_gene: TRBJ1-5; v_gene: TRBV5-1; abundance: NA; CDR3aa: CASRLDGEQGAQHF; CDR3nt: TGCGCCAGCAGGCTGGACGGGGAGCAAGGAGCCCAGCATTTT
d_gene: TRBD2; j_gene: TRBJ2-3; v_gene: TRBV28; abundance: NA; CDR3aa: CASRNSGRLSDTQYF; CDR3nt: TGTGCCAGCAGGAATAGCGGGAGGCTCTCAGATACGCAGTATTTT
d_gene: TRBD2; j_gene: TRBJ2-1; v_gene: TRBV15; abundance: NA; CDR3aa: CATSGSGSVDDEQFF; CDR3nt: TGTGCCACCAGCGGGAGCGGGAGTGTGGACGATGAGCAGTTCTTC
d_gene: NA; j_gene: TRBJ2-3; v_gene: TRBV5-1; abundance: once; CDR3aa: CASSLDSQLSTDTQYF; CDR3nt: TGCGCCAGCAGCCTAGACAGTCAGCTTAGCACAGATACGCAGTATTTT
d_gene: NA; j_gene: TRBJ2-5; v_gene: TRBV7-9; abundance: few; CDR3aa: CASSPKGEETQYF; CDR3nt: TGTGCCAGCAGCCCAAAGGGGGAGGAGACCCAGTACTTC
d_gene: NA; j_gene: TRBJ1-1; v_gene: TRBV6-1; abundance: NA; CDR3aa: CASSGQGMLSTEAFF; CDR3nt: TGTGCCAGCAGTGGGCAGGGAATGCTGAGCACTGAAGCTTTCTTT
d_gene: NA; j_gene: TRBJ1-1; v_gene: TRBV28; abundance: NA; CDR3aa: CASSSHYKNVGNTEAFF; CDR3nt: TGTGCCAGCAGCTCTCACTATAAGAATGTCGGGAACACTGAAGCTTTCTTT
d_gene: NA; j_gene: TRBJ2-1; v_gene: TRBV27; abundance: NA; CDR3aa: CASSGGNEQFF; CDR3nt: TGTGCCAGCAGTGGCGGAAATGAGCAGTTCTTC
d_gene: TRBD1; j_gene: TRBJ1-1; v_gene: TRBV6-5; abundance: NA; CDR3aa: CASSYGQGFGTEAFF; CDR3nt: TGTGCCAGCAGTTACGGACAGGGCTTTGGTACTGAAGCTTTCTTT
d_gene: NA; j_gene: TRBJ1-2; v_gene: TRBV9; abundance: NA; CDR3aa: CASSVTGDYGYTF; CDR3nt: TGTGCCAGCAGCGTAACCGGGGACTATGGCTACACCTTC
d_gene: TRBD2; j_gene: TRBJ2-1; v_gene: TRBV19; abundance: NA; CDR3aa: CASRRMVRGLAGGRSRQFF; CDR3nt: TGTGCCAGTAGGCGTATGGTCAGGGGACTAGCGGGAGGGCGTTCCAGGCAGTTCTTC
d_gene: TRBD1; j_gene: TRBJ1-5; v_gene: TRBV5-4; abundance: NA; CDR3aa: CASSATGEASQPQHF; CDR3nt: TGTGCCAGCAGCGCCACAGGGGAGGCCTCTCAGCCCCAGCATTTT
d_gene: NA; j_gene: TRBJ2-7; v_gene: TRBV11-1; abundance: once; CDR3aa: CASSLKGQIYEQYF; CDR3nt: TGTGCCAGCAGCTTAAAAGGACAGATCTACGAGCAGTACTTC
d_gene: NA; j_gene: TRBJ1-1; v_gene: TRBV6-5; abundance: NA; CDR3aa: CASSYSIPGQTEAFF; CDR3nt: TGTGCCAGCAGTTACTCGATTCCAGGGCAAACTGAAGCTTTCTTT
d_gene: TRBD1; j_gene: TRBJ2-5; v_gene: TRBV28; abundance: NA; CDR3aa: CASSQQGVGETQYF; CDR3nt: TGTGCCAGCAGCCAACAGGGGGTCGGCGAGACCCAGTACTTC
d_gene: NA; j_gene: TRBJ2-1; v_gene: TRBV27; abundance: NA; CDR3aa: CASSLGGGLYNEQFF; CDR3nt: TGTGCCAGCAGTTTAGGGGGAGGCCTCTACAATGAGCAGTTCTTC
d_gene: NA; j_gene: TRBJ2-1; v_gene: TRBV5-4; abundance: NA; CDR3aa: CASSLGQSYNEQFF; CDR3nt: TGTGCCAGCAGCTTGGGACAGAGCTACAATGAGCAGTTCTTC
d_gene: NA; j_gene: TRBJ2-1; v_gene: TRBV27; abundance: NA; CDR3aa: CASRPRGLYNEQFF; CDR3nt: TGTGCCAGCAGGCCCCGTGGGCTTTACAATGAGCAGTTCTTC
d_gene: TRBD2; j_gene: TRBJ2-3; v_gene: TRBV27; abundance: NA; CDR3aa: CASSLYGFGGGREDTQYF; CDR3nt: TGTGCCAGCAGTTTATACGGTTTTGGCGGCGGGAGGGAGGATACGCAGTATTTT
d_gene: TRBD2; j_gene: TRBJ2-1; v_gene: TRBV9; abundance: NA; CDR3aa: CASSVGAGGFHNEQFF; CDR3nt: TGTGCCAGCAGCGTAGGAGCGGGAGGGTTCCACAATGAGCAGTTCTTC
d_gene: TRBD1; j_gene: TRBJ1-1; v_gene: TRBV28; abundance: NA; CDR3aa: CASSDGQARPDF; CDR3nt: TGTGCCAGCAGTGACGGACAGGCCCGGCCGGACTTT
d_gene: TRBD2; j_gene: TRBJ2-1; v_gene: TRBV27; abundance: NA; CDR3aa: CASSLWTSGNNEQFF; CDR3nt: TGTGCCAGCAGTTTATGGACTAGCGGTAACAATGAGCAGTTCTTC
d_gene: TRBD1; j_gene: TRBJ1-2; v_gene: TRBV2; abundance: NA; CDR3aa: CASSEPGRGVNYGYTF; CDR3nt: TGTGCCAGCAGTGAACCCGGCAGGGGGGTGAACTATGGCTACACCTTC
d_gene: NA; j_gene: TRBJ1-2; v_gene: TRBV4-1; abundance: NA; CDR3aa: CASSQESPEVQGAYGYTF; CDR3nt: TGCGCCAGCAGCCAAGAATCCCCAGAAGTGCAGGGCGCCTATGGCTACACCTTC
d_gene: NA; j_gene: TRBJ2-3; v_gene: TRBV13; abundance: NA; CDR3aa: CASSPPYTDTQYF; CDR3nt: TGTGCCAGCAGCCCCCCGTACACAGATACGCAGTATTTT
d_gene: NA; j_gene: TRBJ2-2; v_gene: TRBV5-1; abundance: once; CDR3aa: CASSLGDETGRTGELFF; CDR3nt: TGCGCCAGCAGCTTGGGCGACGAGACAGGCCGAACCGGGGAGCTGTTTTTT
d_gene: NA; j_gene: TRBJ2-2; v_gene: TRBV18; abundance: NA; CDR3aa: CASSLDTWDTGELFF; CDR3nt: TGTGCCAGCTCCTTAGACACGTGGGACACCGGGGAGCTGTTTTTT
d_gene: TRBD2; j_gene: TRBJ2-1; v_gene: TRBV7-6; abundance: NA; CDR3aa: CASSLVLAGYSPYNEQFF; CDR3nt: TGTGCCAGCAGCTTAGTACTAGCGGGGTACTCCCCCTACAATGAGCAGTTCTTC
d_gene: TRBD2; j_gene: TRBJ2-1; v_gene: TRBV6-1; abundance: NA; CDR3aa: CASSGGLGGEQFF; CDR3nt: TGTGCCAGCAGTGGGGGACTAGGAGGTGAGCAGTTCTTC
d_gene: NA; j_gene: TRBJ1-1; v_gene: TRBV28; abundance: once; CDR3aa: CASSLGPAGTEAFF; CDR3nt: TGTGCCAGCAGTTTAGGGCCTGCTGGCACTGAAGCTTTCTTT
d_gene: TRBD2; j_gene: TRBJ2-7; v_gene: TRBV28; abundance: NA; CDR3aa: CASSLEPGREGQKYYEQYF; CDR3nt: TGTGCCAGCAGCCTAGAGCCGGGGCGGGAGGGACAAAAATACTACGAGCAGTACTTC
d_gene: NA; j_gene: TRBJ2-1; v_gene: TRBV9; abundance: NA; CDR3aa: CASSGLVYNEQFF; CDR3nt: TGTGCCAGCAGCGGACTAGTCTACAATGAGCAGTTCTTC
d_gene: NA; j_gene: TRBJ1-5; v_gene: TRBV28; abundance: NA; CDR3aa: CASSSPRQVGHQPQHF; CDR3nt: TGTGCCAGCAGTTCCCCCCGACAGGTTGGGCATCAGCCCCAGCATTTT
d_gene: TRBD2; j_gene: TRBJ2-1; v_gene: TRBV7-9; abundance: NA; CDR3aa: CASSFPGLAGGPSYNEQFF; CDR3nt: TGTGCCAGCAGCTTCCCGGGACTAGCGGGAGGGCCCTCCTACAATGAGCAGTTCTTC
d_gene: NA; j_gene: TRBJ1-1; v_gene: TRBV7-8; abundance: NA; CDR3aa: CASSPEDSLNTEAFF; CDR3nt: TGTGCCAGCAGCCCAGAGGACAGTCTGAACACTGAAGCTTTCTTT
d_gene: TRBD2; j_gene: TRBJ2-7; v_gene: TRBV7-2; abundance: few; CDR3aa: CASSGGGLAGASSYEQYF; CDR3nt: TGTGCCAGCAGCGGAGGGGGACTAGCGGGGGCTAGCTCCTACGAGCAGTACTTC
d_gene: NA; j_gene: TRBJ2-5; v_gene: TRBV7-6; abundance: NA; CDR3aa: CASSLPTGQYF; CDR3nt: TGTGCCAGCAGCCTCCCTACGGGCCAGTACTTC
d_gene: NA; j_gene: TRBJ2-7; v_gene: TRBV29-1; abundance: NA; CDR3aa: CSVRESGYEQYF; CDR3nt: TGCAGCGTAAGGGAGTCGGGCTACGAGCAGTACTTC
d_gene: TRBD2; j_gene: TRBJ2-1; v_gene: TRBV4-3; abundance: NA; CDR3aa: CASSQEFSGRWPYNEQFF; CDR3nt: TGCGCCAGCAGCCAAGAATTCAGCGGGAGGTGGCCCTACAATGAGCAGTTCTTC
d_gene: NA; j_gene: TRBJ2-3; v_gene: TRBV9; abundance: NA; CDR3aa: CASSFPTGGPTDTQYF; CDR3nt: TGTGCCAGCAGCTTCCCGACGGGGGGCCCCACAGATACGCAGTATTTT